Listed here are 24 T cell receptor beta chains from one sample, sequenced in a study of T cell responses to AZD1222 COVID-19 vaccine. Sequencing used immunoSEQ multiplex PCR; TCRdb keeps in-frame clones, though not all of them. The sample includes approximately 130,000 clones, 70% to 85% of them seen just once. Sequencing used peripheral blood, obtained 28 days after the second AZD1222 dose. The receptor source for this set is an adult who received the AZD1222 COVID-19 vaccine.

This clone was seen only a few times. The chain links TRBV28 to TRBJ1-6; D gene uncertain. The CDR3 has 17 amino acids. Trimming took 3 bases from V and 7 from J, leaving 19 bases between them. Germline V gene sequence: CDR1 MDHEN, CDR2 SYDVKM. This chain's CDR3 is CASSFILQAYDNSPLHF. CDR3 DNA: TGTGCCAGCAGTTTTATCCTCCAGGCTTATGACAATTCACCCCTCCACTTT.

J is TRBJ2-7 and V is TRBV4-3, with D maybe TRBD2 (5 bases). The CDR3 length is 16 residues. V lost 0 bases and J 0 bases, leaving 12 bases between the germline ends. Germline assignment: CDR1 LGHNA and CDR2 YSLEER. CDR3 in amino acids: CASSQEYPGFSYEQYF. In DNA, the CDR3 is TGCGCCAGCAGCCAAGAATATCCGGGGTTCTCCTACGAGCAGTACTTC.

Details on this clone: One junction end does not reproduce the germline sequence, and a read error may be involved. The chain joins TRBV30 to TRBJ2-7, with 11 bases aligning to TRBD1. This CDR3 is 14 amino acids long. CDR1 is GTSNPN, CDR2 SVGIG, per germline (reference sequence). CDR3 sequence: CAWSVEAFVGTGGF. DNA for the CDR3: TGTGCCTGGAGTGTAGAAGCTTTTGTCGGGACAGGGGGCTTC. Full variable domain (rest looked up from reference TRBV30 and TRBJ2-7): SQTIHQWPATLVQPVGSPLSLECTVEGTSNPNLYWYRQAAGRGLQLLFYSVGIGQISSEVPQNLSASRPQDRQFILSSKKLLLSDSGFYLCAWSVEAFVGTGGFGPGTRLTVT.

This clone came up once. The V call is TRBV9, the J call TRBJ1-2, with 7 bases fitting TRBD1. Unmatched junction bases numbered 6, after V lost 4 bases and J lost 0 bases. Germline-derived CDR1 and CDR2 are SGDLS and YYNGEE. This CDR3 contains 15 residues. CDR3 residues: CASSPRTGPNYGYTF. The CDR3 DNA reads TGTGCCAGCAGCCCTCGGACAGGACCTAACTATGGCTACACCTTC.

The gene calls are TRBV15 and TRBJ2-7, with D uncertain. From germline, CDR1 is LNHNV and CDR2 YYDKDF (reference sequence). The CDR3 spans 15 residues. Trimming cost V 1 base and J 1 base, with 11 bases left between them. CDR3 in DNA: TGTGCCACCAGCAGAGGAAGGACGGAATCCTACGAGCAGTACTTC. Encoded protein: CATSRGRTESYEQYF.

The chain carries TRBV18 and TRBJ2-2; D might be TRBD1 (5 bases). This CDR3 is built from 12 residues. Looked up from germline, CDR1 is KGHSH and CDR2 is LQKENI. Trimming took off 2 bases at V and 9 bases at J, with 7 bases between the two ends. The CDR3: CASSPMGRELFF. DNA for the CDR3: TGTGCCAGCTCACCAATGGGGCGGGAGCTGTTTTTT.

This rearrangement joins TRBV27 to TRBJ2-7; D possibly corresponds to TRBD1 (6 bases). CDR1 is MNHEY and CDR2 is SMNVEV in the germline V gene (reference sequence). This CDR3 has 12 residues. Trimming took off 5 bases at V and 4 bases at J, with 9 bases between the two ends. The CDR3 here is CASSRTEYEQYF. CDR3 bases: TGTGCCAGCAGTCGGACAGAGTACGAGCAGTACTTC.

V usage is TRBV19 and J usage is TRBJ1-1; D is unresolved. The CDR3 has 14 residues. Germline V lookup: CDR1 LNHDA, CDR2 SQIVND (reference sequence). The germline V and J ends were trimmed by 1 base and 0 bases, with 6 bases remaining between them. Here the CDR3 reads CASSIGAMNTEAFF. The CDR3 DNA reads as TGTGCCAGTAGTATAGGGGCCATGAACACTGAAGCTTTCTTT.

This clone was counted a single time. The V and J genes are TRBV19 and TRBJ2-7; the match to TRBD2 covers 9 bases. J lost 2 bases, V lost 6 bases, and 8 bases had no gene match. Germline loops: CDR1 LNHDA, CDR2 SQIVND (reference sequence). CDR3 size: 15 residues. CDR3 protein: CASSLERGVTYEQYF. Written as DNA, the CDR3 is TGTGCCAGTAGCCTCGAGCGGGGGGTGACCTACGAGCAGTACTTC.

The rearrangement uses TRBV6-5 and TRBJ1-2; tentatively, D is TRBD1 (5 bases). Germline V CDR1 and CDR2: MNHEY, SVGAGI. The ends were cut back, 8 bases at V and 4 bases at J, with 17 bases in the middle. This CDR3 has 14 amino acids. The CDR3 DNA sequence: TGTGCCAGCGCCCTAACCGGGACGGCCTATGGCTACACCTTC. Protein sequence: CASALTGTAYGYTF.

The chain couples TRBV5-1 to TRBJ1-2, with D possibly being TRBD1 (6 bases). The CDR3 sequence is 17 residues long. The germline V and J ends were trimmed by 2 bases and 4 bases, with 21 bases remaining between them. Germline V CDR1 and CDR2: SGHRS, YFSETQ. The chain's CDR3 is CASSFRDTNQKGYGYTF. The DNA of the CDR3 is TGCGCCAGCAGCTTCCGGGACACAAACCAAAAGGGCTATGGCTACACCTTC.

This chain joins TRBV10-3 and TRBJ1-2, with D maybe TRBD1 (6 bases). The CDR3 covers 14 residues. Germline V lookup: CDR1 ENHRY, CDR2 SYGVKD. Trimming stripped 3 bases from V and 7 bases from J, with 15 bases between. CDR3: CAISDPNRAGGYTF. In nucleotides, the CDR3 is TGTGCCATCAGTGACCCTAACAGGGCTGGTGGCTACACCTTC.

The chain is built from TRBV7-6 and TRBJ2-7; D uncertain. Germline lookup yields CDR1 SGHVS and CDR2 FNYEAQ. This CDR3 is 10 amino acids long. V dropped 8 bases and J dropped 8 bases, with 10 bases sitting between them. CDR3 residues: CASGPDQQYF. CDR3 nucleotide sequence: TGTGCCAGCGGCCCAGATCAGCAGTACTTC.

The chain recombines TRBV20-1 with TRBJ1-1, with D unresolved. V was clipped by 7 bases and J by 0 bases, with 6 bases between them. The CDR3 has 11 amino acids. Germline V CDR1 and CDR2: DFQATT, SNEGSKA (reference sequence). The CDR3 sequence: CSGLLNTEAFF. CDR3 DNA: TGCAGTGGTTTATTGAACACTGAAGCTTTCTTT.

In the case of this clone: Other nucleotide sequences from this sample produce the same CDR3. The CDR3 DNA reads as TGTGCCAGCAGTTTATCTGGGGGATACACTGAAGCTTTCTTT. The encoded protein is CASSLSGGYTEAFF. The chain links TRBV28 to TRBJ1-1; possible D gene TRBD1, 5 bases. The length of the CDR3 is 14 residues. Trimming shortened V by 1 base and J by 3 bases, and 9 bases separated the two germline ends. Germline CDR1 is MDHEN and CDR2 is SYDVKM.

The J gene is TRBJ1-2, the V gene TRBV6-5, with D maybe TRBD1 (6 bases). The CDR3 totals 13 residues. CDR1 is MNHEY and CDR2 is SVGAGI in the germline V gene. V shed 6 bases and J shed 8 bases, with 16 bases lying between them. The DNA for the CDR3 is TGTGCCAGCAGCCTTACAGGGTCTCAAGGCTACACCTTC. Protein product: CASSLTGSQGYTF.

CDR3 sequence (DNA): TGTGCCAGCAGCGTATCGGGCAGGGGGAACACTGAAGCTTTCTTT. Residues: CASSVSGRGNTEAFF. The chain has TRBV9 and TRBJ1-1, with a tentative D call TRBD1 (6 bases). Between the trimmed V and J ends, which lost 1 base and 1 base, there was a span of 11 bases. Germline V gene sequence: CDR1 SGDLS, CDR2 YYNGEE. The CDR3 has 15 residues.

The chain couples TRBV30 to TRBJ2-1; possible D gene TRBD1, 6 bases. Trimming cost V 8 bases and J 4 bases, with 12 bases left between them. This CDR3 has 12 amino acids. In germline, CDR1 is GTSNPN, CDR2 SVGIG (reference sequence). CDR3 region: CARGQTYNEQFF. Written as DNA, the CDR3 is TGTGCCCGGGGACAAACGTACAATGAGCAGTTCTTC.

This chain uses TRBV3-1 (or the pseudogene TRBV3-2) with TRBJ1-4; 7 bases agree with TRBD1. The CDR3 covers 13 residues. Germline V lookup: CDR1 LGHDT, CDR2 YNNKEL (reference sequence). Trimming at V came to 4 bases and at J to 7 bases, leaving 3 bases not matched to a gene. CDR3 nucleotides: TGTGCCAGCAGCCCCAGGGGGGTTGAAAAACTGTTTTTT. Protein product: CASSPRGVEKLFF.

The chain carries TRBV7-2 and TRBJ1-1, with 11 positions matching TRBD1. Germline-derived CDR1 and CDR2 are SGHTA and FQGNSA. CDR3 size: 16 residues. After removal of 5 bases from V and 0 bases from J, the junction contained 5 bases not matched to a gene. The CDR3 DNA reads TGTGCCAGCAGCCACGGACAGGGGGCTATGAACACTGAAGCTTTCTTT. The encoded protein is CASSHGQGAMNTEAFF. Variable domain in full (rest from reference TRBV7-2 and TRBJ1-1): GAGVSQSPSNKVTEKGKDVELRCDPISGHTALYWYRQSLGQGLEFLIYFQGNSAPDKSGLPSDRFSAERTGGSVSTLTIQRTQQEDSAVYLCASSHGQGAMNTEAFFGQGTRLTVV.

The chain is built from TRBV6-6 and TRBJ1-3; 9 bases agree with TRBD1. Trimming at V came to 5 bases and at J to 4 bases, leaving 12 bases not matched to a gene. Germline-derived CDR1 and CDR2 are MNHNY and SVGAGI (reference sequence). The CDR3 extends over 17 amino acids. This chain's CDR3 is CASSLPGQGKGGNTIYF. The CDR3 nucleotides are TGTGCCAGCAGTCTCCCTGGACAGGGGAAAGGAGGAAACACCATATATTTT.

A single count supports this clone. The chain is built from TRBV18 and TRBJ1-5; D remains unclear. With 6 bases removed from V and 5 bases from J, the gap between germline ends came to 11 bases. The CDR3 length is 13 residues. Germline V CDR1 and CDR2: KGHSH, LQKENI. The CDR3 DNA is TGTGCCAGCTCCCGGGCTGGGGATCAGCCCCAGCATTTT. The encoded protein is CASSRAGDQPQHF.

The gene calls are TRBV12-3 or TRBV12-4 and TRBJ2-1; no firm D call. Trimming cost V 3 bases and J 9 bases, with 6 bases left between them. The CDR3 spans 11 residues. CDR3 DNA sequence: TGTGCCAGCAGTTTTTCGGCTGAGCAGTTCTTC. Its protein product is CASSFSAEQFF.

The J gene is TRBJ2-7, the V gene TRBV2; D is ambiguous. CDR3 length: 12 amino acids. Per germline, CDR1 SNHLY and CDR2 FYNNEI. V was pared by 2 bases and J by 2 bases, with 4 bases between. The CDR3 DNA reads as TGTGCCAGCAGTGAAAGGACCTACGAGCAGTACTTC. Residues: CASSERTYEQYF.